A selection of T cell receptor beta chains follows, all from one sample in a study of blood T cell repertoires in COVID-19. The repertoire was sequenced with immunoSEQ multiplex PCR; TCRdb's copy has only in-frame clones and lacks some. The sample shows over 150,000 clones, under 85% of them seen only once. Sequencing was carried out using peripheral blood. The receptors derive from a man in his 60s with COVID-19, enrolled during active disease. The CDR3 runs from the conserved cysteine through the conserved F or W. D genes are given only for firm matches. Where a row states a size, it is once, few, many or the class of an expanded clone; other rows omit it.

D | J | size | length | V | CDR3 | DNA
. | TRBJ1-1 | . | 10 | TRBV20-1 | CSAPDSEAFF | TGCAGTGCTCCCGACAGTGAAGCTTTCTTT
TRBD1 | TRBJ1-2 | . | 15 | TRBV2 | CASSVRAGGLYGYTF | TGTGCCAGCAGTGTCAGGGCAGGGGGCCTCTATGGCTACACCTTC
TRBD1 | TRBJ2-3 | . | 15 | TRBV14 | CASSQGGTGLDTQYF | TGTGCCAGCAGCCAAGGTGGGACAGGGTTGGATACGCAGTATTTT
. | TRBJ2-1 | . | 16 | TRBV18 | CASSPPSGRPYNEQFF | TGTGCCAGCTCACCACCGAGCGGCCGACCCTACAATGAGCAGTTCTTC
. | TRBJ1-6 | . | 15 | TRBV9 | CASSYSGVGNSPLHF | TGTGCCAGCAGCTATTCCGGGGTTGGGAATTCACCCCTCCACTTT
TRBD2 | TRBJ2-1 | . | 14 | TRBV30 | CAWTSGIVADEQFF | TGTGCCTGGACTAGCGGGATCGTAGCAGATGAGCAGTTCTTC
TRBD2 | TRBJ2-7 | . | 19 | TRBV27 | CASSLAPGLAGTRSYEQYF | TGTGCCAGCAGTTTAGCCCCGGGACTAGCGGGAACTCGATCCTACGAGCAGTACTTC
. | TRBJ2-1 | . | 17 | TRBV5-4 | CASSLGGGMLSYNEQFF | TGTGCCAGCAGCTTGGGGGGCGGGATGCTTTCCTACAATGAGCAGTTCTTC
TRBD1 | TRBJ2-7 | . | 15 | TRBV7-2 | CASSLGTGGKNEQYF | TGTGCCAGCAGCTTAGGGACAGGGGGCAAGAACGAGCAGTACTTC
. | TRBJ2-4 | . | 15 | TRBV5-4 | CASSSNGMAKNIQYF | TGTGCCAGCAGCTCTAACGGGATGGCGAAAAACATTCAGTACTTC
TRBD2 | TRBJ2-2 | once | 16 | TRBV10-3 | CAISGRAGVDTGELFF | TGTGCCATCAGCGGAAGAGCGGGAGTCGACACCGGGGAGCTGTTTTTT
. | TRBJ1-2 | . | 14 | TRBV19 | CASSIMQGSYGYTF | TGTGCCAGTAGTATAATGCAGGGATCCTATGGCTACACCTTC
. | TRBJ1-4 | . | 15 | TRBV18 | CASSLDRSTNEKLFF | TGTGCCAGCTCTCTCGACAGGTCGACTAATGAAAAACTGTTTTTT
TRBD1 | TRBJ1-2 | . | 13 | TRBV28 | CASSSDRGKGYTF | TGTGCCAGCAGTTCGGACAGGGGAAAAGGCTACACCTTC
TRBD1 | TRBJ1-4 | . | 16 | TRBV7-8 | CASSLGTGVTNEKLFF | TGTGCCAGCAGCTTGGGAACAGGGGTGACTAATGAAAAACTGTTTTTT
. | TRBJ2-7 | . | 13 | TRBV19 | CASSTPPIDEQYF | TGTGCCAGTAGTACCCCTCCTATTGACGAGCAGTACTTC
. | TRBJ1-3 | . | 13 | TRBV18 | CASSQGTGNTIYF | TGTGCCAGCTCACAGGGGACTGGAAACACCATATATTTT
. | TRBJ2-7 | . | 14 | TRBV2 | CASTLAASSYEQYF | TGTGCCAGCACCCTTGCGGCTAGCTCCTACGAGCAGTACTTC
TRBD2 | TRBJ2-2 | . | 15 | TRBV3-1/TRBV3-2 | CASSRLATNTGELFF | TGTGCCAGCAGTCGACTAGCGACGAACACCGGGGAGCTGTTTTTT
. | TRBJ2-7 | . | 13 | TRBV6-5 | CAISEGVAYEQYF | TGTGCCATTTCCGAGGGGGTCGCTTACGAGCAGTACTTC
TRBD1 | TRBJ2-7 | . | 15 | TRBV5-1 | CASSLGPGQQYEQYF | TGCGCCAGCAGCTTGGGACCGGGACAGCAATACGAGCAGTACTTC
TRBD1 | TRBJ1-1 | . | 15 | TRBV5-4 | CASSLDDRGDTEAFF | TGTGCCAGCAGCTTGGATGACAGGGGAGACACTGAAGCTTTCTTT
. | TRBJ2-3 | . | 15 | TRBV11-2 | CASSGRGLSTDTQYF | TGTGCCAGCAGCGGGCGGGGGCTCAGCACAGATACGCAGTATTTT
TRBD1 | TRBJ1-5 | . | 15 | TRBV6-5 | CASSPLDRGNQPQHF | TGTGCCAGCAGTCCTCTAGACAGGGGTAATCAGCCCCAGCATTTT
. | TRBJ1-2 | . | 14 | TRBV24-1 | CATSDYGKAYGYTF | TGTGCCACCAGTGATTACGGGAAGGCTTATGGCTACACCTTC
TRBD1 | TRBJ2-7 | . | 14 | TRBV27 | CASKSRLTGVEQYF | TGTGCCAGCAAAAGTCGCCTTACAGGGGTTGAGCAGTACTTC
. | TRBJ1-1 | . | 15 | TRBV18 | CASSPGLQGSTEAFF | TGTGCCAGCTCACCAGGCCTACAGGGTTCGACTGAAGCTTTCTTT
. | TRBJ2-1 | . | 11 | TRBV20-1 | CSALRDNEQFF | TGCAGTGCTCTCAGGGACAATGAGCAGTTCTTC
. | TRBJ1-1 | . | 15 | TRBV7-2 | CASSLGPSMNTEAFF | TGTGCCAGCAGCTTAGGGCCTTCCATGAACACTGAAGCTTTCTTT
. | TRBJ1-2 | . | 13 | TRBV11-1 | CASSQDTIYGYTF | TGTGCCAGCAGCCAGGACACTATCTATGGCTACACCTTC
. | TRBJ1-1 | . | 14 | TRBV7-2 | CASSPLGGITEAFF | TGTGCCAGCAGCCCCCTGGGGGGGATCACTGAAGCTTTCTTT
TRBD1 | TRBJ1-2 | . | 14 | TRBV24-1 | CATHSGQGARGYTF | TGTGCCACGCATTCAGGACAGGGGGCGAGGGGCTACACCTTC
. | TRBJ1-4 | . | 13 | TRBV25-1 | CASRDNLNEKLFF | TGTGCCAGCAGGGACAACCTTAATGAAAAACTGTTTTTT
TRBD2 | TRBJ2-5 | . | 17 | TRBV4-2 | CASSQGISGGGKETQYF | TGTGCCAGCAGCCAGGGAATTAGCGGGGGGGGAAAAGAGACCCAGTACTTC
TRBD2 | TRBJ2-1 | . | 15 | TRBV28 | CASSLLAGGFDEQFF | TGTGCCAGCAGTTTATTAGCGGGGGGGTTCGATGAGCAGTTCTTC
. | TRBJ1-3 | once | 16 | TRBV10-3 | CAIRPAGTGTGNTIYF | TGTGCCATCAGACCGGCCGGAACAGGTACTGGAAACACCATATATTTT
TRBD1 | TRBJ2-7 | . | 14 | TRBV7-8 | CASSWDRASYEQYF | TGTGCCAGCAGCTGGGACAGGGCGTCCTACGAGCAGTACTTC
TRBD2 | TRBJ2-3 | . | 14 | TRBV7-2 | CASSSGLPPDTQYF | TGTGCCAGCAGCTCGGGACTACCCCCGGATACGCAGTATTTT
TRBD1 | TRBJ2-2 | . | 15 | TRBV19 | CASSPGTGITGELFF | TGTGCCAGTAGTCCGGGGACAGGAATCACCGGGGAGCTGTTTTTT
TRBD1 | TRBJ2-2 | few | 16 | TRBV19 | CASRGRGQGNTGELFF | TGTGCCAGTAGGGGCCGGGGACAGGGGAACACCGGGGAGCTGTTTTTT
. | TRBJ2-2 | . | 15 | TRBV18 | CASSSGQGDTGELFF | TGTGCCAGCTCATCGGGACAAGGCGACACCGGGGAGCTGTTTTTT